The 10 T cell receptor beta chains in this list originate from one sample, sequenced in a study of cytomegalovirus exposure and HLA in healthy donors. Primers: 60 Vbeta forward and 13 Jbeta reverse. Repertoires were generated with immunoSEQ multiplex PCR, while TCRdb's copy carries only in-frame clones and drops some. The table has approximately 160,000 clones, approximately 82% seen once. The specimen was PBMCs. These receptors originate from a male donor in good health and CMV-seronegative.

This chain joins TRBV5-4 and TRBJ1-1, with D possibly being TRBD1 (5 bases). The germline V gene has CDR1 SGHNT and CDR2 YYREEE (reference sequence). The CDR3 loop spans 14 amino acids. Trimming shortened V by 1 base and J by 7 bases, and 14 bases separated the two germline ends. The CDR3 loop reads CASSLSDSRIEAFF. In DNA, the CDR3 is TGTGCCAGCAGCTTGTCCGACAGTCGCATTGAAGCTTTCTTT.

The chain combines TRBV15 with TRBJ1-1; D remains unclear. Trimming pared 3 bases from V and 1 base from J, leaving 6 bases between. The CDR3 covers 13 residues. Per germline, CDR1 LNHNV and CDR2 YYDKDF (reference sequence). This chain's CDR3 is CATSRERNTEAFF. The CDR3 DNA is TGTGCCACCAGCAGGGAGAGGAACACTGAAGCTTTCTTT.

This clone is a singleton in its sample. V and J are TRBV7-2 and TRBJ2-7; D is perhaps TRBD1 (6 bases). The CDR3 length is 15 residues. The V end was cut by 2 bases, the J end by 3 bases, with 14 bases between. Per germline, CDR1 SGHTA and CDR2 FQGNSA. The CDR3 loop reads CASSLSGTISYEQYF. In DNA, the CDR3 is TGTGCCAGCAGCTTATCAGGGACAATCAGCTACGAGCAGTACTTC.

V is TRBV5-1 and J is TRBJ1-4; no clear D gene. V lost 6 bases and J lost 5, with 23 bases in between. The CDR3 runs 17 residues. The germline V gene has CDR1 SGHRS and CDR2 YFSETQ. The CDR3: CASNTGVQQSGNEKLFF. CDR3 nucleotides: TGCGCCAGCAACACCGGGGTACAGCAGAGTGGAAATGAAAAACTGTTTTTT.

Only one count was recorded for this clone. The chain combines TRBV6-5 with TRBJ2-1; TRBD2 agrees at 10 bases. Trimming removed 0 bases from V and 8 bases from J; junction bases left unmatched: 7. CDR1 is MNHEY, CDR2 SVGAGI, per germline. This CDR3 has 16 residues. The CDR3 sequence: CASSYSASGSSYEQFF. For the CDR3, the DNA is TGTGCCAGCAGTTACTCTGCTAGCGGGAGTAGTTATGAGCAGTTCTTC.

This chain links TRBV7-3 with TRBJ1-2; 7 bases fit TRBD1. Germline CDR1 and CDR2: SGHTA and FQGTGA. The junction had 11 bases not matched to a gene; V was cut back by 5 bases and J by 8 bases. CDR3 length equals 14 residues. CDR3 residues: CASSPQDRRNGYTF. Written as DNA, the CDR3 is TGTGCCAGCAGCCCCCAGGACAGGCGGAACGGCTACACCTTC.

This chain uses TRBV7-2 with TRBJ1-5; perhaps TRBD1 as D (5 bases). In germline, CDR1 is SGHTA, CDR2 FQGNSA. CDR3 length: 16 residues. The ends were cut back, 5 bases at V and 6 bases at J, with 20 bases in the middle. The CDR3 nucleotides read TGTGCCAGCAGCCGATACTCACTGGCGGGGGTTCAGCCCCAGCATTTT. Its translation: CASSRYSLAGVQPQHF.

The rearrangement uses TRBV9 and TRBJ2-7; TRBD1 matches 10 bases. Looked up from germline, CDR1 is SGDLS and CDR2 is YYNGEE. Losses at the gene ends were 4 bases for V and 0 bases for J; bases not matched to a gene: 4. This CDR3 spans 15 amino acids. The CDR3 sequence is CASSTGQGSSYEQYF. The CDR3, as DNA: TGTGCCAGCAGCACGGGACAGGGGAGCTCCTACGAGCAGTACTTC.

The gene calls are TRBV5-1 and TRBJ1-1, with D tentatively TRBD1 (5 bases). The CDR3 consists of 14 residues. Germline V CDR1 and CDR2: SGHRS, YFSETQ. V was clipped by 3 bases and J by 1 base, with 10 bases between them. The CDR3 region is CASSSNDRNTEAFF. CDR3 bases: TGCGCCAGCAGCTCGAATGACAGGAACACTGAAGCTTTCTTT.

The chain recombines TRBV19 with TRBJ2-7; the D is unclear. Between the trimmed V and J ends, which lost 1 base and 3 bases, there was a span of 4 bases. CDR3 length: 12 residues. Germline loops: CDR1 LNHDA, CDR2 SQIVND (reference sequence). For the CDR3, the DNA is TGTGCCAGTAGTATAGCAGGCTACGAGCAGTACTTC. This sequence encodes CASSIAGYEQYF.